Following are 8 T cell receptor beta chains from one sample sequenced in a study of shared T cell receptors in the human thymus. Assay used: immunoSEQ multiplex PCR; TCRdb lists only in-frame clones, some missing. This table holds around 730,000 clones, 70% to 90% found once. These records were also assigned to another study, of human thymus T cells.

Sample: thymocytes. These receptors were obtained from a girl under three years old with a congenital heart defect.

This clone was detected once. The chain employs TRBV28 and TRBJ1-5; 8 positions match TRBD1. The germline gives CDR1 MDHEN, CDR2 SYDVKM. This CDR3 region has 18 residues. J lost 1 base, V lost 5 bases, and 13 bases had no gene match. CDR3 residues: CASSPGQGRGWSNQPQHF. The CDR3 nucleotides are TGTGCCAGCAGTCCCGGACAGGGCCGGGGTTGGAGCAATCAGCCCCAGCATTTT.

The V and J genes are TRBV19 and TRBJ1-4, with 7 bases lining up with TRBD1. J was trimmed by 12 bases and V by 1 base; bases with no gene match: 8. This CDR3 region has 14 residues. Per the germline V gene, CDR1 is LNHDA and CDR2 is SQIVND (reference sequence). CDR3 in DNA: TGTGCCAGTAGTATAGTTAAGGGGGCGTCGGAACTGTTTTTT. Protein sequence: CASSIVKGASELFF.

This chain links TRBV19 with TRBJ1-2; 9 nucleotides line up with TRBD1. Losses at the gene ends were 5 bases for V and 8 bases for J; bases not matched to a gene: 12. Germline CDR1 is LNHDA and CDR2 is SQIVND (reference sequence). The CDR3 has 15 residues. The CDR3, as DNA: TGTGCCAGTAGTCCACAGGGGGCTGAACTCGGGGGCTACACCTTC. Its protein product is CASSPQGAELGGYTF.

The chain employs TRBV27 and TRBJ1-3, with unresolved D. The germline V gene has CDR1 MNHEY and CDR2 SMNVEV (reference sequence). The CDR3 runs 14 residues. Trimming pared 7 bases from V and 0 bases from J, leaving 10 bases between. The CDR3: CASTLSYSGNTIYF. CDR3 bases: TGTGCCAGCACCCTATCTTACTCTGGAAACACCATATATTTT.

This chain connects TRBV7-9 to TRBJ2-7; tentative D call: TRBD1 (6 bases). CDR1 is SEHNR, CDR2 FQNEAQ, per germline (reference sequence). CDR3 length equals 18 residues. Trimming left V 4 bases short and J 3 bases short, with 25 bases between. This CDR3 reads CASSSPQGGSTHFYEQYF. The CDR3 coding sequence is TGTGCCAGCAGCTCACCCCAAGGGGGAAGCACCCACTTCTACGAGCAGTACTTC.

The genes are TRBV7-6 and TRBJ2-6; possible D gene TRBD2, 7 bases. In germline, CDR1 is SGHVS, CDR2 FNYEAQ. Between the trimmed V and J ends, which lost 3 bases and 0 bases, there was a span of 12 bases. This CDR3 spans 17 amino acids. CDR3 nucleotides: TGTGCCAGCAGCTTTGCGGGGGCCACCTCTGGGGCCAACGTCCTGACTTTC. Amino acid sequence: CASSFAGATSGANVLTF.

J is TRBJ2-3 and V is TRBV28; 10 bases fit TRBD2. CDR1 MDHEN and CDR2 SYDVKM come from the germline V gene. This CDR3 region has 16 residues. V lost 3 bases, J lost 4 bases, and 7 bases stayed unmatched. Written as DNA, the CDR3 is TGTGCCAGCAGTTTGGTGAGCGGGGGGGCGGCAGATACGCAGTATTTT. It translates to CASSLVSGGAADTQYF.

The chain combines TRBV21-1 with TRBJ1-1; TRBD1 is the table's D call, not checked against the DNA. TRBV21-1 is described as a pseudogene. This CDR3 is built from 18 residues. CDR3: CASSKPRQGLTFGTEAFF. Here the CDR3 DNA reads TGTGCCAGCAGCAAACCTCGACAGGGGCTCACGTTCGGGACTGAAGCTTTCTTT.